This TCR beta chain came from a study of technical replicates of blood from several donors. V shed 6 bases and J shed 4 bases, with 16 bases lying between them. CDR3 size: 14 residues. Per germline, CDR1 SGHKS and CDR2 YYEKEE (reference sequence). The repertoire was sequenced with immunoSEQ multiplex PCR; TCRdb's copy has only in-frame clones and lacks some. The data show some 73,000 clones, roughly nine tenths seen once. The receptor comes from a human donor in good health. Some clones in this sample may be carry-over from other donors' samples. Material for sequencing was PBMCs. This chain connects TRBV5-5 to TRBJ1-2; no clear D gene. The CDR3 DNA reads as TGTGCCAGCACCGAGGTCTGGGAGGGCTATGGCTACACCTTC. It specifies CASTEVWEGYGYTF.